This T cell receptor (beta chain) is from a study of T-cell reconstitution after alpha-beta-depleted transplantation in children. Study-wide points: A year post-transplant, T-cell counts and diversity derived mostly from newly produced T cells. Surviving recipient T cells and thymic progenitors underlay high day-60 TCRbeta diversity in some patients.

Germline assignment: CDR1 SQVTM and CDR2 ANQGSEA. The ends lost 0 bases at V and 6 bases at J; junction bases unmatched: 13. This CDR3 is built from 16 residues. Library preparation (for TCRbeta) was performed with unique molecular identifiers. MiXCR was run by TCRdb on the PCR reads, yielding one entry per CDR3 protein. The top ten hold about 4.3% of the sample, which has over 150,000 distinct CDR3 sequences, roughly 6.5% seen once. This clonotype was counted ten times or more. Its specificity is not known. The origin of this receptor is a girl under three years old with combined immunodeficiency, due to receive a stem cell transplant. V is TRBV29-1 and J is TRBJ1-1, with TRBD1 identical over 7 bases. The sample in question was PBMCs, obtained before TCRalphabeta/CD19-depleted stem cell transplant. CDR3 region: CSVEDLAGGEKAEAFF. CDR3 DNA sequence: TGCAGCGTTGAAGATTTGGCAGGGGGTGAGAAAGCTGAAGCTTTCTTT.